Shown below are 11 T cell receptor beta chains from a single sample sequenced in a study of T cell changes during pregnancy in multiple sclerosis. Libraries were prepared by immunoSEQ multiplex PCR; TCRdb keeps only in-frame clonotypes and omits some of them. Here the sample spans roughly 110,000 clones, about 90% being singletons. Source: peripheral blood, taken after pregnancy. The receptors originated from a female donor with multiple sclerosis, enrolled in a pregnancy study.

V is TRBV27 and J is TRBJ1-4; possibly TRBD1 for D (5 bases). Trimming took 5 bases from V and 0 from J, leaving 13 bases between them. This CDR3 has 16 residues. Germline CDR1 MNHEY, CDR2 SMNVEV (reference sequence). This CDR3 reads CASSPGHPATNEKLFF. The CDR3 region has the DNA TGTGCCAGCAGTCCAGGACACCCGGCAACTAATGAAAAACTGTTTTTT.

The rearrangement joins TRBV5-5 to TRBJ2-7; the D gene is possibly TRBD1 (5 bases). The CDR3 covers 17 residues. Germline loops: CDR1 SGHKS, CDR2 YYEKEE (reference sequence). The germline V and J ends were trimmed by 2 bases and 5 bases, with 23 bases remaining between them. The CDR3 bases are TGTGCCAGCAGCTTAACCCTAAAGGGGAAATTTTTCGACGAGCAGTACTTC. This gives the protein CASSLTLKGKFFDEQYF.

The rearrangement links TRBV5-1 to TRBJ2-1, with D possibly matching TRBD2 (6 bases). Germline V gives CDR1 SGHRS, CDR2 YFSETQ. This CDR3 is built from 13 residues. Trimming stripped 0 bases from V and 10 bases from J, with 11 bases between. The CDR3 sequence is CASSLVLGGEQFF. DNA of the CDR3: TGCGCCAGCAGCTTGGTTCTTGGGGGGGAGCAGTTCTTC.

V usage is TRBV19 and J usage is TRBJ1-1; 9 bases align to TRBD1. J was trimmed by 5 bases and V by 6 bases; bases with no gene match: 7. The germline CDR1 and CDR2 sequences are LNHDA and SQIVND (reference sequence). This CDR3 has 14 amino acids. CDR3 sequence reads: CASSQQGAGTEAFF. The DNA of the CDR3 is TGTGCCAGTAGCCAACAGGGGGCCGGGACTGAAGCTTTCTTT.

This clone was counted a few times. This chain links TRBV19 with TRBJ1-4, with D uncertain. The germline V and J ends were trimmed by 7 bases and 0 bases, with 9 bases remaining between them. The CDR3 is made up of 14 amino acids. The germline V gene has CDR1 LNHDA and CDR2 SQIVND (reference sequence). CDR3 protein: CASTQEATNEKLFF. CDR3 bases: TGTGCCAGTACCCAGGAGGCAACTAATGAAAAACTGTTTTTT.

The CDR3, as DNA: TGTGCCAGTACCAGGGACAGGAACACTGAAGCTTTCTTT. Amino acids: CASTRDRNTEAFF. The chain joins TRBV19 to TRBJ1-1; TRBD1 matches at 7 bases. Trimming removed 7 bases from V and 1 base from J; junction bases left unmatched: 3. The CDR3 is 13 amino acids. Germline V gene data show CDR1 as LNHDA and CDR2 as SQIVND (reference sequence).

The chain links TRBV30 to TRBJ2-7; the match to TRBD1 covers 7 bases. The V segment lost 2 bases and the J segment 2 bases; nucleotides outside the gene matches: 3. Germline V CDR1 and CDR2: GTSNPN, SVGIG (reference sequence). This CDR3 region has 13 residues. CDR3 protein: CAWSPGTAYEQYF. The CDR3 DNA reads TGTGCCTGGAGTCCCGGGACAGCCTACGAGCAGTACTTC.

CDR3 protein: CASSAGLAGGPRYNEQFF. The CDR3 coding sequence is TGTGCCAGCAGTGCAGGACTAGCGGGGGGACCCCGTTACAATGAGCAGTTCTTC. This chain joins TRBV6-1 and TRBJ2-1; 14 positions match TRBD2. The length of the CDR3 is 18 residues. Trimming cost V 4 bases and J 4 bases; bases outside gene matches: 9. The germline gives CDR1 MNHNS, CDR2 SASEGT.

The V gene is TRBV5-1, the J gene TRBJ1-1; 9 positions agree with TRBD1. The CDR3 is 14 amino acids. Germline CDR1 reads SGHRS; CDR2 reads YFSETQ. With 4 bases clipped from V and 6 bases from J, the junction kept 7 bases outside the gene matches. DNA for the CDR3: TGCGCCAGCAGCACGGGGACAGGGACTTCTGAAGCTTTCTTT. Its protein product is CASSTGTGTSEAFF.

The J gene is TRBJ2-2, the V gene TRBV4-1, with D perhaps matching TRBD2 (5 bases). Trimming pared 4 bases from V and 1 base from J, leaving 10 bases between. The CDR3 runs to 15 residues. Per germline, CDR1 MGHRA and CDR2 YSYEKL. The CDR3 loop is CASSPMDLNTGELFF. The CDR3 nucleotides read TGCGCCAGCAGCCCGATGGACTTGAACACCGGGGAGCTGTTTTTT.

The chain carries TRBV18 and TRBJ2-3; D perhaps matches TRBD2 (5 bases). The CDR3 contains 15 residues. The V end lost 3 bases, the J end lost 2 bases, and 12 bases lay between the germline ends. Germline V gives CDR1 KGHSH, CDR2 LQKENI. The CDR3: CASSPISEVTDTQYF. The CDR3 DNA reads TGTGCCAGCTCACCGATTAGCGAGGTCACAGATACGCAGTATTTT.